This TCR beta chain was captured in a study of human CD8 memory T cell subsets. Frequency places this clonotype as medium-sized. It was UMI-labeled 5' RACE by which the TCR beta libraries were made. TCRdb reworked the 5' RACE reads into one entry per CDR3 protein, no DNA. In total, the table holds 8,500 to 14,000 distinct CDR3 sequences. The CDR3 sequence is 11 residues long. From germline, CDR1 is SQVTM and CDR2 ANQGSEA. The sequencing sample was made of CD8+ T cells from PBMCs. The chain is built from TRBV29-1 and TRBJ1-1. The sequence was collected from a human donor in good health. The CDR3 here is CSVTPNTEAFF.